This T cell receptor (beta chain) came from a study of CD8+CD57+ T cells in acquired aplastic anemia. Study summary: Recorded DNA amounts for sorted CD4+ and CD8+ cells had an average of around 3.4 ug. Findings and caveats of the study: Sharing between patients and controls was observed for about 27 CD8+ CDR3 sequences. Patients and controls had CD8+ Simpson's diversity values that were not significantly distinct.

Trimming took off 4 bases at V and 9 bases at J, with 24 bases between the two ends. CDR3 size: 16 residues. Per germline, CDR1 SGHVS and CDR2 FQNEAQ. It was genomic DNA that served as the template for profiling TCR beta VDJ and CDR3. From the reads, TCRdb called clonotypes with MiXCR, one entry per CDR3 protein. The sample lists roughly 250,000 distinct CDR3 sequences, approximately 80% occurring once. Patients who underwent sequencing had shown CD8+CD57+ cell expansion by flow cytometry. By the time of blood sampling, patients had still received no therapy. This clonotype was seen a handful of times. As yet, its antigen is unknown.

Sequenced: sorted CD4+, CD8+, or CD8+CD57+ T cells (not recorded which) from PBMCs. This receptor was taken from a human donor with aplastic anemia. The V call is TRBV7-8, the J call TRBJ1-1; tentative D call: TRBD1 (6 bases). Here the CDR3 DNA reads TGTGCCAGCAGCTCAGCCTATCGACAGGCCCGACCCCAAGCTTTCTTT. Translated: CASSSAYRQARPQAFF.